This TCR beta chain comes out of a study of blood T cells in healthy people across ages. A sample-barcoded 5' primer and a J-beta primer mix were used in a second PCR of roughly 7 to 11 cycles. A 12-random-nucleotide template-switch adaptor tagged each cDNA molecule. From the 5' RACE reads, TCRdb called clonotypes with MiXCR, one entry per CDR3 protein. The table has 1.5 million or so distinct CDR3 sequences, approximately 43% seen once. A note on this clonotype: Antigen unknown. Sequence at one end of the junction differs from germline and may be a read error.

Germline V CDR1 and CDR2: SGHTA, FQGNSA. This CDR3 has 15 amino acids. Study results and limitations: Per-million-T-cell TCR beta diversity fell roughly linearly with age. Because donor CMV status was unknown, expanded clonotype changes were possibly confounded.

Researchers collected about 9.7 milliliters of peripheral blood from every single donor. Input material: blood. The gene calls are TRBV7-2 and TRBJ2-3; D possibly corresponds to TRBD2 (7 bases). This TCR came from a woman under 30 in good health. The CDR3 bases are TGTGCCAGCAGCTTCGGGGGGCCGAGCACAGATATGCAGTATTTT. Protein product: CASSFGGPSTDMQYF.